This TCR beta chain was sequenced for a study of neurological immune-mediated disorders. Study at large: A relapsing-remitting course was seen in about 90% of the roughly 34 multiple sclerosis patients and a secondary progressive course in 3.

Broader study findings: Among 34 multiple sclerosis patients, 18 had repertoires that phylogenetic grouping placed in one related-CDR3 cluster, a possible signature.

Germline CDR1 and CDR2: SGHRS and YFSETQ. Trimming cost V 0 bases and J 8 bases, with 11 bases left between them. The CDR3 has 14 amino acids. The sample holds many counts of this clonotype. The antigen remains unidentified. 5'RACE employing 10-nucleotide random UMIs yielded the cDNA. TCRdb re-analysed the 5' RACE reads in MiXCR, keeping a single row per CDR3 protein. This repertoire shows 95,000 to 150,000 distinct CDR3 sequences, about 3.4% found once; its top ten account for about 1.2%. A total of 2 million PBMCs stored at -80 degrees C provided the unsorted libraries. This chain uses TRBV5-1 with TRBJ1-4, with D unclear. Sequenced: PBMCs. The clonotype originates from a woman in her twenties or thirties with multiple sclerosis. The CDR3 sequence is CASSLGVEGEKLFF. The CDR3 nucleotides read TGCGCCAGCAGCTTGGGGGTAGAAGGAGAAAAACTGTTTTTT.